The 18 T cell receptor beta chains given below trace back to one sample, sequenced in a study of T cell responses to AZD1222 COVID-19 vaccine. Method: immunoSEQ multiplex PCR; TCRdb's copy keeps in-frame clones and lacks some. Counted here are 70,000 to 90,000 clones, 90% occurring once; the ten biggest clones make up approximately 3%. Sequencing used peripheral blood, obtained on day 0 of AZD1222 vaccination. These receptor sequences come from an adult in good health.

The chain recombines TRBV10-3 with TRBJ1-5; D ambiguous. CDR1 and CDR2 from the germline V gene are ENHRY and SYGVKD. V was clipped by 5 bases and J by 2 bases, with 7 bases between them. This CDR3 region has 13 residues. The CDR3 DNA reads TGTGCCATCAGTAGGGCGGGCAATCAGCCCCAGCATTTT. As protein: CAISRAGNQPQHF.

The rearrangement uses TRBV9 and TRBJ1-6, with 12 bases aligning to TRBD1. The CDR3 has 19 residues. Germline trimming cut 2 bases from V and 10 bases from J; bases unmatched to any gene: 16. Germline values: CDR1 SGDLS, CDR2 YYNGEE. CDR3 residues: CASSVVEGQGASKRSPLHF. The CDR3 DNA is TGTGCCAGCAGCGTCGTTGAGGGACAGGGGGCGTCTAAGCGGTCACCCCTCCACTTT.

The genes are TRBV24-1 and TRBJ2-3; D may be TRBD1 (7 bases). Germline CDR1 KGHDR, CDR2 SFDVKD. Trimming took off 6 bases at V and 0 bases at J, with 12 bases between the two ends. The CDR3 is 15 residues long. The CDR3: CATSRSGGSTDTQYF. CDR3 nucleotide sequence: TGTGCCACCAGTCGGTCAGGGGGGAGCACAGATACGCAGTATTTT.

The V and J genes are TRBV5-1 and TRBJ2-3; no reliable D call. The CDR3 contains 15 residues. Germline lookup yields CDR1 SGHRS and CDR2 YFSETQ. V was shortened by 0 bases and J by 2 bases, with 10 bases between the two germline ends. The CDR3 DNA reads as TGCGCCAGCAGCTTGGCGGCGGATTACACAGATACGCAGTATTTT. Encoded protein: CASSLAADYTDTQYF.

This CDR3 reads CASSMPPGTEQFF. CDR3 in DNA: TGTGCCAGTAGTATGCCCCCCGGGACTGAGCAGTTCTTC. This chain joins TRBV19 and TRBJ2-1, with D perhaps given as TRBD1 or TRBD2 (5 bases each). Germline loops: CDR1 LNHDA, CDR2 SQIVND (reference sequence). This CDR3 has 13 amino acids. V lost 3 bases and J 9 bases, leaving 12 bases between the germline ends.

The CDR3 sequence is CASSYRTELNTEAFF. CDR3 nucleotides: TGTGCCAGCAGTTATCGGACAGAATTGAACACTGAAGCTTTCTTT. The genes are TRBV6-5 and TRBJ1-1, with D possibly TRBD1 on 6 matching bases. Germline CDR1 reads MNHEY; CDR2 reads SVGAGI. V lost 3 bases to trimming and J lost 0 bases, with 11 bases between them. The CDR3 runs to 15 residues.

This chain connects TRBV6-1 to TRBJ2-2, with D possibly being TRBD2 (6 bases). V shed 1 base and J shed 5 bases, with 20 bases lying between them. Germline V gives CDR1 MNHNS, CDR2 SASEGT. This CDR3 is built from 18 residues. DNA of the CDR3: TGTGCCAGCAGTGAAGTCTTGGTCAGAAACCGGGAGACCGGGGAGCTGTTTTTT. Encoded protein: CASSEVLVRNRETGELFF.

The chain has TRBV27 and TRBJ2-7; D possibly corresponds to TRBD2 (6 bases). Germline values: CDR1 MNHEY, CDR2 SMNVEV (reference sequence). The V end was cut by 4 bases, the J end by 6 bases, with 19 bases between. The CDR3 has 15 amino acids. For the CDR3, the DNA is TGTGCCAGCAGTTCCAACCCGACTAGTAGTCTCGAGCAGTACTTC. Translating gives CASSSNPTSSLEQYF.

For the CDR3, the DNA is TGTGCCAGCACTGGGGGAGTGCGGACAGATACGCAGTATTTT. Its protein product is CASTGGVRTDTQYF. V and J are TRBV28 and TRBJ2-3; perhaps D is TRBD1 or TRBD2 (5 bases each). Germline V gene lookup returns CDR1 MDHEN and CDR2 SYDVKM. The germline V and J ends were trimmed by 7 bases and 3 bases, with 14 bases remaining between them. The length of the CDR3 is 14 residues. The full variable domain, with the rest looked up from reference TRBV28 and TRBJ2-3, is DVKVTQSSRYLVKRTGEKVFLECVQDMDHENMFWYRQDPGLGLRLIYFSYDVKMKEKGDIPEGYSVSREKKERFSLILESASTNQTSMYLCASTGGVRTDTQYFGPGTRLTVL.

The chain links TRBV15 to TRBJ1-5; D ambiguous. V was cut by 0 bases and J by 5 bases, with 14 bases left in between. The germline gives CDR1 LNHNV, CDR2 YYDKDF (reference sequence). This CDR3 is 16 amino acids long. CDR3 DNA: TGTGCCACCAGCAGAGATGAAACGTCGGTAGATCAGCCCCAGCATTTT. It translates to CATSRDETSVDQPQHF.

The chain has TRBV6-5 and TRBJ1-5; TRBD1 matches 8 bases. CDR1 MNHEY and CDR2 SVGAGI come from the germline V gene. V lost 6 bases, J lost 5 bases, and 9 bases stayed unmatched. The CDR3 contains 15 residues. The CDR3 reads CASRDRAMRDQPQHF. CDR3 sequence (DNA): TGTGCCAGCAGGGACAGGGCGATGAGGGATCAGCCCCAGCATTTT.

This clone appeared once. This chain links TRBV28 with TRBJ1-6; 8 positions agree with TRBD1. V shed 7 bases, J shed 10 bases, and the junction held 6 bases outside the gene matches. Germline V gene sequence: CDR1 MDHEN, CDR2 SYDVKM. This CDR3 has 13 amino acids. CDR3 bases: TGTGCCAGCACAGGGACAGGCCAATCACCCCTCCACTTT. It is translated as CASTGTGQSPLHF.

The chain uses TRBV9 and TRBJ2-1, with D perhaps TRBD2 (7 bases). Trimming stripped 7 bases from V and 7 bases from J, with 27 bases between. Germline V gives CDR1 SGDLS, CDR2 YYNGEE. The CDR3 is 17 amino acids. The CDR3 region is CASGASSSGGLDNEQFF. CDR3 DNA sequence: TGTGCCAGCGGAGCTTCCTCCTCGGGGGGCCTCGATAATGAGCAGTTCTTC.

This chain connects TRBV6-5 to TRBJ2-2; D is ambiguous. The germline V and J ends were trimmed by 5 bases and 7 bases, with 11 bases remaining between them. Germline V gene sequence: CDR1 MNHEY, CDR2 SVGAGI. This CDR3 is 13 amino acids long. In DNA, the CDR3 is TGTGCCAGCAGTCCTGGCACTTTCGGGGAGCTGTTTTTT. Its protein is CASSPGTFGELFF.

The J gene is TRBJ2-3, the V gene TRBV6-5; 9 bases line up with TRBD1. V dropped 5 bases and J dropped 2; count of bases not matched to a gene: 5. CDR3 length: 15 amino acids. In germline, CDR1 is MNHEY, CDR2 SVGAGI. The CDR3 reads CASSPTGGLTDTQYF. CDR3 DNA: TGTGCCAGCAGTCCTACAGGGGGCCTCACAGATACGCAGTATTTT.

The chain recombines TRBV6-1 with TRBJ1-5; D remains unclear. The length of the CDR3 is 15 residues. Deletions cut 3 bases from V and 0 bases from J, with 9 bases between. Germline CDR1 MNHNS, CDR2 SASEGT. CDR3 DNA: TGTGCCAGCAGTGATTTGGGTCATAGCAATCAGCCCCAGCATTTT. Translated: CASSDLGHSNQPQHF.

This rearrangement joins TRBV7-8 to TRBJ1-1; no clear D. The V end lost 3 bases, the J end lost 4 bases, and 15 bases lay between the germline ends. Per the germline V gene, CDR1 is SGHVS and CDR2 is FQNEAQ. The CDR3 runs to 15 residues. The CDR3 nucleotides read TGTGCCAGCAGCTTGGGTGGGGTCGGATTCACTGAAGCTTTCTTT. It encodes CASSLGGVGFTEAFF.

The chain employs TRBV2 and TRBJ1-1; D is possibly TRBD1 (6 bases). Germline CDR1 reads SNHLY; CDR2 reads FYNNEI. V was trimmed by 2 bases and J by 0 bases, leaving 7 bases between them. CDR3 length: 14 residues. CDR3 protein: CASSEQGLNTEAFF. The CDR3 DNA reads as TGTGCCAGCAGTGAACAGGGGCTGAACACTGAAGCTTTCTTT.